One sample yielded the 8 T cell receptor beta chains listed below, sequenced in a study of blood T cells in healthy people across ages. Primed by a sample-barcoded 5' primer and a J-beta primer mix, a second PCR proceeded for 7 to 11 cycles. A single record per CDR3 protein comes from TCRdb applying MiXCR to the 5' RACE reads. The table lists around 820,000 distinct CDR3 sequences, around 25% of them singletons. These same records also appear under a second study, on T cells of mothers and their children.

Sequences were obtained from blood. The receptors here all came from a boy aged 10-17 years in good health.

In its sample, this clonotype was seen a few times. The chain is built from TRBV7-3 and TRBJ2-1, with a possible D match to TRBD1 (6 bases). The CDR3 loop spans 13 amino acids. Germline V lookup: CDR1 SGHTA, CDR2 FQGTGA. The V and J ends lost 5 bases and 8 bases respectively, with 13 bases between them. This CDR3 reads CASSPPWGHEQFF. CDR3 bases: TGTGCCAGCAGCCCGCCTTGGGGGCATGAGCAGTTCTTC.

There are a few counts of this clonotype. The chain has TRBV29-1 and TRBJ1-1, with a possible D match to TRBD1 (5 bases). This CDR3 has 13 residues. Germline assignment: CDR1 SQVTM and CDR2 ANQGSEA. V was trimmed by 6 bases and J by 0 bases, leaving 11 bases between them. CDR3 nucleotides: TGCAGCGTCGACGGGGGGATGAACACTGAAGCTTTCTTT. This encodes CSVDGGMNTEAFF.

The chain has TRBV9 and TRBJ1-1; the D is unclear. The CDR3 is made up of 17 amino acids. Trimming left V 0 bases short and J 6 bases short, with 21 bases between. Germline values: CDR1 SGDLS, CDR2 YYNGEE. In nucleotides, the CDR3 is TGTGCCAGCAGCGTAGCTTCGGTACCATATTCCGGCGCTGAAGCTTTCTTT. This translates into CASSVASVPYSGAEAFF.

This clonotype has only a few counts. The chain employs TRBV10-3 and TRBJ2-5, with D tentatively TRBD1 (7 bases). CDR1 and CDR2 (germline): ENHRY, SYGVKD. The CDR3 extends over 18 amino acids. The germline V and J ends were trimmed by 10 bases and 0 bases, with 27 bases remaining between them. The CDR3 sequence is CASSLKAGQFRDQETQYF. The CDR3 coding sequence is TGTGCCAGCTCTCTAAAGGCGGGACAGTTTCGGGACCAAGAGACCCAGTACTTC.

V usage is TRBV3-1 and J usage is TRBJ1-5; D ambiguous. Looked up from germline, CDR1 is LGHDT and CDR2 is YNNKEL (reference sequence). Trimming pared 1 base from V and 6 bases from J, leaving 16 bases between. The CDR3 sequence is 16 residues long. The CDR3 DNA follows: TGTGCCAGCAGCCAAGGTTCCCCTGGAGGGCCTCAGCCCCAGCATTTT. Protein: CASSQGSPGGPQPQHF.

This chain joins TRBV7-9 and TRBJ1-4; no reliable D call. Between the trimmed V and J ends, which lost 3 bases and 0 bases, there was a span of 11 bases. CDR3 length: 16 amino acids. The V gene's germline CDR1 is SEHNR and CDR2 FQNEAQ (reference sequence). The CDR3 is CASSFRSVPTNEKLFF. CDR3 nucleotide sequence: TGTGCCAGCAGCTTTCGGTCGGTGCCAACTAATGAAAAACTGTTTTTT.

There are a few counts of this clonotype. This rearrangement joins TRBV6-5 to TRBJ2-7, with TRBD1 matching over 7 bases. In germline, CDR1 is MNHEY, CDR2 SVGAGI. Trimming took 0 bases from V and 2 from J; bases not matched to a gene: 4. The CDR3 spans 15 residues. The CDR3, as DNA: TGTGCCAGCAGTTACTCGGGGACAGCAGCCTACGAGCAGTACTTC. Its translation is CASSYSGTAAYEQYF.

The rearrangement joins TRBV5-1 to TRBJ2-5, with D uncertain. The DNA end lines up better with TRBJ2-1; the J call may be wrong. This CDR3 region has 13 residues. The V gene's germline CDR1 is SGHRS and CDR2 YFSETQ. Here the CDR3 reads CASSLGTVGEQFF. The CDR3, as DNA: TGCGCCAGCAGCTTGGGGACGGTGGGTGAGCAGTTCTTC.